Listed here is a single TCR beta chain. These data belong to a study of T cell responses to AZD1222 COVID-19 vaccine. The data were produced by immunoSEQ multiplex PCR, yet TCRdb's version contains in-frame clones alone and is incomplete. Among nearly 110,000 clones, roughly 88% were seen once, and the ten largest hold 7% to 9%. The sample consisted of peripheral blood, taken 28 days after the second AZD1222 dose. The TCR comes from an adult who received the AZD1222 COVID-19 vaccine.

This CDR3 is CSVDRGPPETQYF. The CDR3 DNA sequence: TGCAGCGTTGACAGGGGACCCCCAGAGACCCAGTACTTC. The chain links TRBV29-1 to TRBJ2-5; possibly TRBD1 for D (6 bases). The CDR3 covers 13 residues. Germline V lookup: CDR1 SQVTM, CDR2 ANQGSEA. V was cut by 3 bases and J by 4 bases, with 12 bases left in between.